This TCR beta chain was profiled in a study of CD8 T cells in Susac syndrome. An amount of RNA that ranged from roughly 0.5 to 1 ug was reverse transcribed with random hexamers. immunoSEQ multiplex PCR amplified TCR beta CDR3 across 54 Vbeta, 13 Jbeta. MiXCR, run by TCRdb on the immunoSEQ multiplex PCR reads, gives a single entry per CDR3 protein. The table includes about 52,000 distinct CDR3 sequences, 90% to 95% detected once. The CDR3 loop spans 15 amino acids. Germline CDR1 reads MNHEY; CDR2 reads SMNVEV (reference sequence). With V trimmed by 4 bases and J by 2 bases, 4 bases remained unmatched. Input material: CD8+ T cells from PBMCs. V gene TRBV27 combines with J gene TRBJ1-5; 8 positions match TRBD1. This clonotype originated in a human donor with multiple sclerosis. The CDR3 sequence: CASSSGGMGNQPQHF. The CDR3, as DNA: TGTGCCAGCAGTTCAGGGGGCATGGGCAATCAGCCCCAGCATTTT.